These T cell receptor beta chains were read from a single sample in a study of blood T cell repertoires in COVID-19. The table came from immunoSEQ multiplex PCR; TCRdb's copy has only in-frame clones and leaves some out. The sample carries 200,000 to 250,000 clones, 84% recorded once. Specimen: PBMCs or T cells enriched from blood (not recorded which). All receptors come from a woman aged 35 to 49 who had recovered from COVID-19. The conserved cysteine and the conserved F or W are not part of the CDR3 here. A D gene is named only where the DNA matches it firmly. Rows give clone size only sometimes, using once, few, many, or a class for an expanded clone.

TRBV2	TRBD1	.	TRBJ1-5	ASSRQGEGQPQH
TRBV28	TRBD1	.	TRBJ1-2	ASTGTGNGYT
TRBV30	TRBD2	.	TRBJ2-3	AWGSGRWVTQY
TRBV27	TRBD2	.	TRBJ2-1	ASSSRSGRAFNEQF
TRBV7-2	TRBD1	.	TRBJ1-1	ASSFLTGGNTEAF
TRBV7-9	.	.	TRBJ2-5	ASSLDHGAGETQY
TRBV9	.	.	TRBJ2-7	ASSVAQGGYEQY
TRBV27	TRBD2	few	TRBJ2-3	ASSPRIAGGTDTQY
TRBV2	TRBD1	.	TRBJ1-2	ASSDRDYGYT
TRBV29-1	.	.	TRBJ1-4	SVGARATEKLF
TRBV3-1/TRBV3-2	TRBD1	few	TRBJ1-2	ASGQGYGYT
TRBV5-1	.	.	TRBJ1-6	ASSPQGLWDSPLH
TRBV28	.	.	TRBJ1-5	ASSSRGSYQPQH
TRBV20-1	.	.	TRBJ1-5	SASTRADQPQH
TRBV6-5	.	once	TRBJ1-2	ASSYSAGKSYGYT
TRBV2	TRBD1	.	TRBJ1-3	ASSDQGAGNTIY
TRBV5-4	.	.	TRBJ1-1	ASNTGPGSNTEAF
TRBV6-5	.	.	TRBJ1-1	ASSSPGGLAEAF
TRBV2	.	.	TRBJ2-3	ASGLRTDTQY
TRBV11-3	TRBD2	.	TRBJ2-5	ASSPGLAEQETQY
TRBV5-1	.	.	TRBJ1-4	ASSLGAGMKEKLF
TRBV6-1	TRBD2	.	TRBJ2-7	ASSESLTSGRTEQY
TRBV11-3	TRBD1	.	TRBJ1-3	ASSKTGAGNTIY
TRBV10-1	.	.	TRBJ2-7	ASSAQALLDEQY
TRBV7-3	.	.	TRBJ2-1	ASSLTRELYNEQF
TRBV18	TRBD2	.	TRBJ2-1	ASSPPSSGIYNEQF
TRBV7-2	TRBD1	.	TRBJ1-1	ASSSDRGNTEAF
TRBV7-2	.	.	TRBJ1-5	ASSLEGGTWNQPQH
TRBV9	TRBD1	.	TRBJ2-1	ASSARTGDSSYNEQF
TRBV5-4	TRBD2	.	TRBJ2-3	ASRSQREGPDTQY
TRBV7-9	.	few	TRBJ2-4	ASSLAQGLQNIQY
TRBV2	.	many	TRBJ1-6	ASRRTVDLNSPLH
TRBV4-1	.	.	TRBJ1-3	ASSLWPGAGNTIY
TRBV6-5	.	.	TRBJ2-6	ASRKAGANVLT
TRBV7-8	TRBD1	.	TRBJ1-3	ASSLGGQGLNTIY
TRBV28	.	.	TRBJ1-2	ASSFGPKGLTYT
TRBV5-6	TRBD1	.	TRBJ2-1	ASSSLGTGPYNEQF